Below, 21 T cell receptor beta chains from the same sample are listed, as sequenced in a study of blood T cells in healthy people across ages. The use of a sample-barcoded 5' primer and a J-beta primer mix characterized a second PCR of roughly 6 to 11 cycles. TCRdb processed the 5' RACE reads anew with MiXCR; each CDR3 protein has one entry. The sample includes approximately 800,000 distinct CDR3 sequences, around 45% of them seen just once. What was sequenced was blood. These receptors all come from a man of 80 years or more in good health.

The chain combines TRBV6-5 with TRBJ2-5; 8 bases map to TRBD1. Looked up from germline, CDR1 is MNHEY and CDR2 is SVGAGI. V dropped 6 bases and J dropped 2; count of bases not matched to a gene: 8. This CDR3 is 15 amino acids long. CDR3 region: CASSPGTGRQETQYF. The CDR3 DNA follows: TGTGCCAGCAGCCCCGGGACAGGACGACAAGAGACCCAGTACTTC.

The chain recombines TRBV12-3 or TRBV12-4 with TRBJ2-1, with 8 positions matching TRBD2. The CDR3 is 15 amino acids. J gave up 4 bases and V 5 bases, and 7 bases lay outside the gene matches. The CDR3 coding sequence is TGTGCCAGCAGTGGAGCGGGAGCCCTTTACAATGAGCAGTTCTTC. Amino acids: CASSGAGALYNEQFF.

The CDR3 here is CASVNPSGRGDEQYF. DNA of the CDR3: TGTGCCAGCGTAAACCCCTCGGGCAGGGGTGACGAGCAGTACTTC. This sequence joins TRBV28 and TRBJ2-7, with D possibly TRBD1 on 6 matching bases. The CDR3 consists of 15 residues. Germline CDR1 is MDHEN and CDR2 is SYDVKM. V lost 8 bases to trimming and J lost 5 bases, with 22 bases between them.

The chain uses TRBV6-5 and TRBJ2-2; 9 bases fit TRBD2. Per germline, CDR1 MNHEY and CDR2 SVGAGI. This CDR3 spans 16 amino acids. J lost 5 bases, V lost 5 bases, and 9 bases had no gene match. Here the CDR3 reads CASSRLSGSRTGELFF. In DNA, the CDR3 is TGTGCCAGCAGTCGACTTAGCGGGAGTAGAACCGGGGAGCTGTTTTTT.

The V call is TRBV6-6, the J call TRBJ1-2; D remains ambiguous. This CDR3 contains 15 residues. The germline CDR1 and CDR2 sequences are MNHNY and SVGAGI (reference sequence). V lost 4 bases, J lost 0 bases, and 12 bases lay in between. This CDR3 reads CASSSRTTTNYGYTF. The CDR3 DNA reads TGTGCCAGCAGTTCGCGTACGACGACTAACTATGGCTACACCTTC.

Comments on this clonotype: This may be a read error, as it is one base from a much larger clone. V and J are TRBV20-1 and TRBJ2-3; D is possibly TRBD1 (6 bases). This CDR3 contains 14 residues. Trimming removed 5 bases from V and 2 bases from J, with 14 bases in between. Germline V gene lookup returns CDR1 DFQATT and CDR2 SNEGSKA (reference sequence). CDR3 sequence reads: CSAPTGTITDTQYF. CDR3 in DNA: TGCAGTGCTCCTACAGGGACGATCACAGATACGCAGTATTTT.

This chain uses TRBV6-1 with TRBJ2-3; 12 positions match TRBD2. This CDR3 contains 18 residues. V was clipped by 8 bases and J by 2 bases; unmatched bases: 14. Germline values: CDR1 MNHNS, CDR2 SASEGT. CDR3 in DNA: TGTGCCAGCGCCGGACCTGGACTAGCGGGGCGGCCCACAGATACGCAGTATTTT. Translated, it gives CASAGPGLAGRPTDTQYF.

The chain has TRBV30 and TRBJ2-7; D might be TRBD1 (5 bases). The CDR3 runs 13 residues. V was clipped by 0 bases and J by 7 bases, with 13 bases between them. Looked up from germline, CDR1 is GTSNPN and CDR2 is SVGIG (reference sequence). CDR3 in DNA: TGTGCCTGGAGTGTGGACACCTACAATGAGCAGTACTTC. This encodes CAWSVDTYNEQYF.

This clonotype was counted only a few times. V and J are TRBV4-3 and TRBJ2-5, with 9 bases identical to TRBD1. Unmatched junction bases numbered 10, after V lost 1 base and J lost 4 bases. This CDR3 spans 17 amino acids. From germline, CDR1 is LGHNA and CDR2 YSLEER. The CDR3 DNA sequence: TGCGCCAGCAGCCAAGGGGAGAGACAGGGGGTGGGAGAGACCCAGTACTTC. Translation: CASSQGERQGVGETQYF.

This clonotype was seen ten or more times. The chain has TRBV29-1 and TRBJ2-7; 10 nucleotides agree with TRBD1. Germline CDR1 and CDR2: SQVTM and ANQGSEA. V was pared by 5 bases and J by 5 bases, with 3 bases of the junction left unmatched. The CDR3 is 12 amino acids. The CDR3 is CSVRTGGDEQYF. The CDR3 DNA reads TGCAGCGTTAGGACAGGGGGAGACGAGCAGTACTTC.

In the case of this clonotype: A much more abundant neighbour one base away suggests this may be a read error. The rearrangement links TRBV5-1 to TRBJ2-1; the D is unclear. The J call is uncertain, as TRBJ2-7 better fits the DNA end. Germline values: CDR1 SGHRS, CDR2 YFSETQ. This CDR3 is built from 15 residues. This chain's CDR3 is CASSPLRPSYNEQYF. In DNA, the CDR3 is TGCGCCAGCAGCCCCCTCCGGCCCTCGTACAATGAGCAGTACTTC.

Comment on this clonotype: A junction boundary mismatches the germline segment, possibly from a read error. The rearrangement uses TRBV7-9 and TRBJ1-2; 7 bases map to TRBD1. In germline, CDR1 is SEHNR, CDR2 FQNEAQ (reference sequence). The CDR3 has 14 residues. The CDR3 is CASSRTGSNYGNTF. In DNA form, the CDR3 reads TGTGCCAGCAGCAGGACAGGCTCAAACTATGGCAACACCTTC.

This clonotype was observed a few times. CDR3 amino acids: CASSLWDNTDTQYF. The CDR3 nucleotides read TGTGCCAGCAGCTTGTGGGACAACACAGATACGCAGTATTTT. V is TRBV5-4 and J is TRBJ2-3, with a weak D call TRBD1 (6 bases). The germline V gene encodes CDR1 SGHNT and CDR2 YYREEE (reference sequence). The CDR3 runs 14 residues. The V end lost 1 base, the J end lost 2 bases, and 8 bases lay between the germline ends.

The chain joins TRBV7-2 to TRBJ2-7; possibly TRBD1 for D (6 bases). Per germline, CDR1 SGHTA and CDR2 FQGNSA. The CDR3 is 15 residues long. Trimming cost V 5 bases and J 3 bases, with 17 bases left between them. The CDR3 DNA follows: TGTGCCAGCAGCGCCGACGGGACACAATTCTACGAGCAGTACTTC. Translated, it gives CASSADGTQFYEQYF.

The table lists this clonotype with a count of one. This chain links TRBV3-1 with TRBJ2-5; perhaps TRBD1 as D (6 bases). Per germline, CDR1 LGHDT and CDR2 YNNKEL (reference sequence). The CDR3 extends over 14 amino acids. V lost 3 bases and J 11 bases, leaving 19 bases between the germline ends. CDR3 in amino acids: CASSQAFWGPEQYF. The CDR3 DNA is TGTGCCAGCAGCCAGGCCTTTTGGGGGCCTGAGCAGTACTTC.

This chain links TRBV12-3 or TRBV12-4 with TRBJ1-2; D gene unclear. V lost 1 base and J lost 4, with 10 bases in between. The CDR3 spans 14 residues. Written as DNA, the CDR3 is TGTGCCAGCAGTTTAGTGGTCAGCTCCTATGGCTACACCTTC. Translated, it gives CASSLVVSSYGYTF.

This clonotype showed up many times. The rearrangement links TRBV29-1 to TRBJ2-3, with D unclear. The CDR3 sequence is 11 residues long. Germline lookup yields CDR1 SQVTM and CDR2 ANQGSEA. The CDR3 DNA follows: TGCAACGTAAGAATCACAGATACGCAGTATTTT. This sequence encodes CNVRITDTQYF.

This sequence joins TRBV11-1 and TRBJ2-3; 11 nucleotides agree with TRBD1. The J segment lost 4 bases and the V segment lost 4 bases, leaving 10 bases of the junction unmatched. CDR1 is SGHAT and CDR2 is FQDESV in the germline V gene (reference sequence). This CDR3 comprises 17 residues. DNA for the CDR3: TGTGCCAGCAGCTCAGACCTCCCGGGACAGGGGGCAGATACGCAGTATTTT. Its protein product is CASSSDLPGQGADTQYF.

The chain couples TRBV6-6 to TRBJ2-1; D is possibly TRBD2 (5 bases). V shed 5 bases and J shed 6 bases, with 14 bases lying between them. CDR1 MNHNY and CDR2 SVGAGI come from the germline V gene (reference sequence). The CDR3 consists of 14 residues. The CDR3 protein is CASSTHSDANEQFF. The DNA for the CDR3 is TGTGCCAGCAGTACCCATAGCGACGCCAATGAGCAGTTCTTC.

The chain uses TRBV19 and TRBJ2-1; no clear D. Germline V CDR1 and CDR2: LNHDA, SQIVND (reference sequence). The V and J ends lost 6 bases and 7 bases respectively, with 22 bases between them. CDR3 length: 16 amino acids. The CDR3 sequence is CASSSEWGFLVNEQFF. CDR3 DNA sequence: TGTGCCAGTAGCTCCGAGTGGGGATTCTTGGTTAATGAGCAGTTCTTC.

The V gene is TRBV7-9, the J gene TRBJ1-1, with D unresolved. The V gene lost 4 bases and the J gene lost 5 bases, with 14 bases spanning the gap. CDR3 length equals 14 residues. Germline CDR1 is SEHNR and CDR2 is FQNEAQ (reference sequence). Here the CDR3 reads CASSSIPVGTEAFF. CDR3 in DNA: TGTGCCAGCAGCTCGATTCCGGTGGGGACTGAAGCTTTCTTT.